A selection of T cell receptor beta chains follows, all from one sample in a study of T cell responses to AZD1222 COVID-19 vaccine. TCRdb's copy holds only in-frame clones and misses some; the assay was immunoSEQ multiplex PCR. This sample carries roughly 130,000 clones, 88% of them seen once, and the ten largest clones take 7.6%. The material was peripheral blood, obtained on day 0 of AZD1222 vaccination. Receptors were obtained from an adult in good health. Each CDR3 is given with its conserved first and last residue. D genes are given only for firm matches. Clone sizes are given selectively: once, few, many, or a class where the clone is expanded.

.	TRBV5-1	TRBJ1-1	.	TGCGCCAGCAGCTTGGAGGGCAGGACGAACACTGAAGCTTTCTTT	CASSLEGRTNTEAFF
.	TRBV19	TRBJ1-5	once	TGTGCCAGTAGTATAGTTAGGGGCGCGGGCAATCAGCCCCAGCATTTT	CASSIVRGAGNQPQHF
.	TRBV27	TRBJ2-7	.	TGTGCCAGCAGGTTTACCTTCTCTGGGGGTGGTGAGCAGTACTTC	CASRFTFSGGGEQYF
TRBD1	TRBV28	TRBJ2-2	.	TGTGCCAGCAAGGGGGCCACCGGGGAGCTGTTTTTT	CASKGATGELFF
TRBD1	TRBV10-2	TRBJ1-5	.	TGCGCCAGCAGCGGACAGGGGGCACAGCAGCCCCAGCATTTT	CASSGQGAQQPQHF
.	TRBV24-1	TRBJ2-1	.	TGTGCCACCGGTGGTCGTGACGGGAGTGAGCAGTTCTTC	CATGGRDGSEQFF
TRBD1	TRBV6-5	TRBJ1-2	.	TGTGCCAGCAGTTACGCGGACAGGGGTGGCTACACCTTC	CASSYADRGGYTF
.	TRBV5-1	TRBJ1-2	.	TGCGCCAGCAGCTTGGCGGGTTTTTATGGCTACACCTTC	CASSLAGFYGYTF
TRBD2	TRBV7-2	TRBJ2-1	.	TGTGCCAGCAGCCCCCCGGGACTAGCAAACAATGAGCAGTTCTTC	CASSPPGLANNEQFF
.	TRBV5-1	TRBJ2-3	.	TGCGCCAGCAGCTTGGCGGCGGCTAGCACAGATACGCAGTATTTT	CASSLAAASTDTQYF
.	TRBV25-1	TRBJ2-2	once	TGTGCCAGCAGTGAATGGCAGGCCAACACCGGGGAGCTGTTTTTT	CASSEWQANTGELFF
TRBD2	TRBV5-6	TRBJ2-5	.	TGTGCCAGCAGCTCGCAGTTCTTTAGCGGGAGGGTCCAAGAGACCCAGTACTTC	CASSSQFFSGRVQETQYF
TRBD1	TRBV28	TRBJ1-1	once	TGTGCCAGCAGTTCGCCGGGACAGGGGGACCGCACTGAAGCTTTCTTT	CASSSPGQGDRTEAFF
.	TRBV19	TRBJ1-1	.	TGTGCCAGTAGTATAGCTAACAGGGTTTCTGAAGCTTTCTTT	CASSIANRVSEAFF
.	TRBV6-5	TRBJ1-2	.	TGTGCCAGCAGTTACAGGTCCGTGGGGGACCGGGGCTACACCTTC	CASSYRSVGDRGYTF
.	TRBV9	TRBJ2-5	.	TGTGCCAGCAGCCGCCAAGGGGGGGAAGAGACCCAGTACTTC	CASSRQGGEETQYF
.	TRBV10-3	TRBJ1-2	.	TGTGCCATCAGTGAGTCATACGTCTATGGCTACACCTTC	CAISESYVYGYTF
TRBD1	TRBV11-2	TRBJ2-7	.	TGTGCAGTCTCGGGACAGGGCTACGAGCAGTACTTC	CAVSGQGYEQYF
.	TRBV12-3/TRBV12-4	TRBJ1-2	.	TGTGCCAGCAGTCACAGGATGGGCTACACCTTC	CASSHRMGYTF
TRBD2	TRBV9	TRBJ2-3	.	TGTGCCAGCAGCCCAGGGGCGGGGGGGACAGATACGCAGTATTTT	CASSPGAGGTDTQYF
.	TRBV12-5	TRBJ1-1	.	TGTGCTAGTGGCCCCCCTTCGTTCAGGGGCACTGAAGCTTTCTTT	CASGPPSFRGTEAFF
.	TRBV6-5	TRBJ1-1	.	TGTGCCAGCTTCCACAGAAGGAACACTGAAGCTTTCTTT	CASFHRRNTEAFF
TRBD2	TRBV9	TRBJ2-5	.	TGTGCCAGCAGCGCAAGACTAGCGACCCAAGAGACCCAGTACTTC	CASSARLATQETQYF
.	TRBV7-9	TRBJ1-2	.	TGTGCCAGCAGCTTAGACAGGGCGTATGGCTACACCTTC	CASSLDRAYGYTF
.	TRBV9	TRBJ1-1	.	TGTGCCAGCAGCGTTGTGAGTTCGCTGGGTAACACTGAAGCTTTCTTT	CASSVVSSLGNTEAFF
.	TRBV7-9	TRBJ1-1	.	TGTGCCAGCAGCGCGACAGCGAACACTGAAGCTTTCTTT	CASSATANTEAFF
.	TRBV2	TRBJ1-5	.	TGTGCCAGCAGTGAAGACACAGGAATAGTCAATCAGCCCCAGCATTTT	CASSEDTGIVNQPQHF
.	TRBV25-1	TRBJ1-2	.	TGTGCCAGCAGTTCGGGGGAGGGCTATGGCTACACCTTC	CASSSGEGYGYTF
TRBD1	TRBV6-1	TRBJ1-2	.	TGTGCCAGCAGTGAAATAGGGGGCGACTATGGCTACACCTTC	CASSEIGGDYGYTF
TRBD1	TRBV18	TRBJ2-3	.	TGTGCCAGCTCTCCCGGGACAGGCACAGATACGCAGTATTTT	CASSPGTGTDTQYF
.	TRBV5-5	TRBJ2-7	.	TGTGCCAGCAGCCAGTCGGCACAGGTCCGCTCCTACGAGCAGTACTTC	CASSQSAQVRSYEQYF
.	TRBV13	TRBJ2-1	.	TGTGCCAGCAGCTTGGCTCGGAGTGAGCAGTTCTTC	CASSLARSEQFF
.	TRBV5-1	TRBJ2-3	.	TGCGCCAGCAGAGTAGGCACTAGCACAGATACGCAGTATTTT	CASRVGTSTDTQYF
.	TRBV5-1	TRBJ2-1	few	TGCGCCAGCAGCTCGGTGTCGGGACCTTTTCCTCCTAGCTCCTACAATGAGCAGTTCTTC	CASSSVSGPFPPSSYNEQFF
.	TRBV28	TRBJ1-4	.	TGTGCCAGCAGTTTTTATGATGAAAAACTGTTTTTT	CASSFYDEKLFF
.	TRBV7-2	TRBJ1-1	.	.	CASSDISFGTGARGF
.	TRBV13	TRBJ2-7	.	TGTGCCAGCAGCTTCAGTCCCAGGGACTACGAGCAGTACTTC	CASSFSPRDYEQYF
.	TRBV10-3	TRBJ2-7	few	TGTGCCATCAGACGAGGAGGGGGGAGGAACGAGCAGTACTTC	CAIRRGGGRNEQYF
.	TRBV11-2	TRBJ2-6	.	TGTGCCAGCAGCCTTCGCACTTCCTCTGGGGCCAACGTCCTGACTTTC	CASSLRTSSGANVLTF
.	TRBV3-1/TRBV3-2	TRBJ1-5	.	TGTGCCAGCAGCCAAGATAGGTCTCTGACCCGCAATCAGCCCCAGCATTTT	CASSQDRSLTRNQPQHF
TRBD1	TRBV6-4	TRBJ1-2	once	TGTGCCAGCAGTCGGATACAGGGGGGAGGTGGCTACACCTTC	CASSRIQGGGGYTF